This T cell receptor (beta chain) was retrieved from a study of CD8 T cells in Susac syndrome. Regarding this clonotype: The antigen is undetermined.

Germline CDR1 LNHDA, CDR2 SQIVND (reference sequence). Trimming removed 1 base from V and 0 bases from J, with 6 bases in between. The CDR3 loop spans 14 amino acids. The authors reverse transcribed about 0.5 to 1 ug RNA with random hexamers. An immunoSEQ multiplex PCR amplified TCR beta CDR3 over 54 Vbeta and 13 Jbeta. TCRdb passed the immunoSEQ multiplex PCR reads through MiXCR, listing each CDR3 protein once. The sample includes 100,000 to 150,000 distinct CDR3 sequences, about 95% of them seen just once. Peripheral blood CD8+ and CD4+ T cells were profiled by TCR beta sequencing. Controls were age- and sex-matched healthy donors. Study-level findings and limits: The study conceded that its TCR sequencing and HLA analysis involved relatively few individuals.

Sequencing was done on a sample of CD4+ T cells from PBMCs. The chain is built from TRBV19 and TRBJ1-2; D is ambiguous. The TCR was taken from a human donor in good health. CDR3 residues: CASSIGVTNYGYTF. Written as DNA, the CDR3 is TGTGCCAGTAGTATAGGAGTTACTAACTATGGCTACACCTTC. The complete variable domain, with remaining parts taken from reference TRBV19 and TRBJ1-2, reads DGGITQSPKYLFRKEGQNVTLSCEQNLNHDAMYWYRQDPGQGLRLIYYSQIVNDFQKGDIAEGYSVSREKKESFPLTVTSAQKNPTAFYLCASSIGVTNYGYTFGSGTRLTVV.